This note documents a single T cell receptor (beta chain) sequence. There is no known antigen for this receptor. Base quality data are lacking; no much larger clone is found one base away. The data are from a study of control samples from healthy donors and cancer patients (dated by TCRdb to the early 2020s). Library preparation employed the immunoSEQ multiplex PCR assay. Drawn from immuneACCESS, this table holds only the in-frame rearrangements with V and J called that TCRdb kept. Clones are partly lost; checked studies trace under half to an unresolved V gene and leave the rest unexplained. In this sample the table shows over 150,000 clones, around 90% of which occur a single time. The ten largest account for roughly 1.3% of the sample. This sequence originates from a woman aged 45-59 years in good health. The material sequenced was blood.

The CDR3 amino acid sequence is: CASRPDLSNSPLHF. The nucleotide sequence is TGTGCCAGCAGGCCGGACCTTAGCAATTCACCCCTCCACTTT. The sequence is built from TRBV27 and TRBJ1-6; the D gene remains uncertain. V and J are truncated by 6 bases and 7 bases respectively, leaving an intervening sequence of 13 bases. The cysteine opens and the phenylalanine closes a CDR3 of 14 amino acids. Left in the record is the CDR3 DNA by itself, 42 bases read in frame from the first base. The germline V gene (reference sequence) specifies MNHEY as CDR1 and SMNVEV as CDR2.